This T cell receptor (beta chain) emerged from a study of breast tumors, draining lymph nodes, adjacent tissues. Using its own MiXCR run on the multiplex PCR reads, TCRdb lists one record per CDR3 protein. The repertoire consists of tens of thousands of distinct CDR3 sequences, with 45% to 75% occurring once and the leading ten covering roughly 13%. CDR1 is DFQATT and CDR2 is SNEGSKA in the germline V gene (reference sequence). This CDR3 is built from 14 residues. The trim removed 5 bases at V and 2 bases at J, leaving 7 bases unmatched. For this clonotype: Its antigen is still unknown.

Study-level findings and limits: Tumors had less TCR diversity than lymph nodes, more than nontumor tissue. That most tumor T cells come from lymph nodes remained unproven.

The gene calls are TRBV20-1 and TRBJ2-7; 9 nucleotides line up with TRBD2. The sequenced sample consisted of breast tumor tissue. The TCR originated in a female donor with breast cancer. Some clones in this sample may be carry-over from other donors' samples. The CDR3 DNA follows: TGCAGTGCTCTAGAACTAGCGGGTACCTACGAGCAGTACTTC. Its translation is CSALELAGTYEQYF.